The 11 T cell receptor beta chains reported below all come from one sample, sequenced in a study of T cell changes during pregnancy in multiple sclerosis. TCRdb keeps only in-frame clones here, not all; method: immunoSEQ multiplex PCR. The data contain about 98,000 clones, about 90% of them seen just once; the ten biggest clones take up 2% to 3%. This sample comprised peripheral blood, obtained after pregnancy. The receptors here all came from a female donor in good health, enrolled as a control in a pregnancy study.

The chain joins TRBV27 to TRBJ2-1; no definite D call. The CDR3 has 13 amino acids. CDR1 is MNHEY and CDR2 is SMNVEV in the germline V gene (reference sequence). The V and J ends lost 2 bases and 5 bases respectively, with 7 bases between them. CDR3: CASSLKRNNEQFF. The CDR3 bases are TGTGCCAGCAGTTTAAAGAGGAACAATGAGCAGTTCTTC.

The chain is built from TRBV7-2 and TRBJ2-1, with unresolved D. The CDR3 sequence is 14 residues long. V dropped 5 bases and J dropped 6 bases, with 14 bases sitting between them. Germline values: CDR1 SGHTA, CDR2 FQGNSA. In DNA, the CDR3 is TGTGCCAGCAGCGCCCCCCCCCGAGGCAATGAGCAGTTCTTC. Residues: CASSAPPRGNEQFF.

The chain recombines TRBV5-1 with TRBJ2-7; 9 positions match TRBD1. After removal of 7 bases from V and 2 bases from J, the junction contained 13 bases not matched to a gene. The germline CDR1 and CDR2 sequences are SGHRS and YFSETQ. CDR3 length equals 16 residues. The DNA for the CDR3 is TGCGCCAGCCGGGGACAGGGAATATCTCGGGCCTACGAGCAGTACTTC. It encodes CASRGQGISRAYEQYF.

Here the CDR3 DNA reads TGTGCCAGCAGCTTAGAAGGACAGGGTAGCGAAGCTTTCTTT. This encodes CASSLEGQGSEAFF. The V and J genes are TRBV7-9 and TRBJ1-1; TRBD1 matches 8 bases. V trimming: 1 base; J trimming: 8 bases; junction bases outside the gene matches: 6. Per the germline V gene, CDR1 is SEHNR and CDR2 is FQNEAQ (reference sequence). This CDR3 region has 14 residues. Filled out from reference TRBV7-9 and TRBJ1-1, the complete variable domain reads DTGVSQNPRHKITKRGQNVTFRCDPISEHNRLYWYRQTLGQGPEFLTYFQNEAQLEKSRLLSDRFSAERPKGSFSTLEIQRTEQGDSAMYLCASSLEGQGSEAFFGQGTRLTVV.

This rearrangement joins TRBV4-1 to TRBJ1-5, with no clear D. CDR1 and CDR2 from the germline V gene are MGHRA and YSYEKL. V lost 1 base and J 5 bases, leaving 9 bases between the germline ends. The CDR3 loop spans 14 amino acids. CDR3 loop: CASSQGVGDQPQHF. CDR3 in DNA: TGCGCCAGCAGCCAAGGAGTCGGAGATCAGCCCCAGCATTTT.

This chain links TRBV30 with TRBJ2-7, with TRBD1 identical over 7 bases. The CDR3 is 13 residues long. Germline CDR1 is GTSNPN and CDR2 is SVGIG (reference sequence). Losses at the gene ends were 2 bases for V and 4 bases for J; bases not matched to a gene: 5. CDR3 residues: CAWSQGEPYEQYF. CDR3 sequence (DNA): TGTGCCTGGAGTCAGGGGGAGCCGTACGAGCAGTACTTC.

V is TRBV2 and J is TRBJ1-2; the match to TRBD1 covers 7 bases. The CDR3 totals 11 residues. Germline V lookup: CDR1 SNHLY, CDR2 FYNNEI. V lost 9 bases, J lost 5 bases, and 3 bases stayed unmatched. The CDR3 loop is CARGTEYGYTF. CDR3 nucleotides: TGTGCCAGGGGGACAGAATATGGCTACACCTTC.

This clone was detected once. The chain links TRBV2 to TRBJ2-3; TRBD2 aligns across 13 bases. J was trimmed by 8 bases and V by 6 bases; bases with no gene match: 8. The V gene's germline CDR1 is SNHLY and CDR2 FYNNEI. The CDR3 contains 15 residues. The CDR3 spells CASSRTSGGGGTQYF. CDR3 in DNA: TGTGCCAGCAGCAGGACTAGCGGGGGCGGGGGTACGCAGTATTTT.

The sample holds a few counts of this clone. The genes are TRBV19 and TRBJ1-1; the D is unclear. The germline gives CDR1 LNHDA, CDR2 SQIVND (reference sequence). This CDR3 is built from 13 residues. Deletions cut 8 bases from V and 4 bases from J, with 14 bases between. The CDR3 here is CASLKRSGTEAFF. The CDR3 DNA follows: TGTGCCAGTCTCAAGAGGTCGGGCACTGAAGCTTTCTTT.

The chain joins TRBV9 to TRBJ1-2, with TRBD1 matching 10 bases. CDR3 size: 15 residues. The V segment lost 5 bases and the J segment 8 bases; nucleotides outside the gene matches: 12. Looked up from germline, CDR1 is SGDLS and CDR2 is YYNGEE. The CDR3 is CASRKTGTGVEGYTF. In DNA, the CDR3 is TGTGCCAGCAGAAAAACCGGGACAGGGGTTGAGGGCTACACCTTC.

This clone was detected only once. The rearrangement uses TRBV14 and TRBJ1-4; perhaps TRBD1 as D (5 bases). The V gene's germline CDR1 is SGHDN and CDR2 FVKESK. This CDR3 spans 17 amino acids. V lost 0 bases, J lost 5 bases, and 16 bases lay in between. CDR3 residues: CASSQDPRRGRNEKLFF. The CDR3 nucleotides are TGTGCCAGCAGCCAAGATCCTCGGCGGGGGAGGAATGAAAAACTGTTTTTT.